Listed below are T cell receptor beta chains from one sample, sequenced in a study of blood T cell repertoires in COVID-19. This table comes from immunoSEQ multiplex PCR, and its TCRdb copy is limited to in-frame clones, with some not included. The table lists about 150,000 clones, under 90% of them singletons. Sequenced: PBMCs or T cells enriched from blood (not recorded which). The receptors stem from a man aged 50 to 59 who had recovered from COVID-19. The CDR3 runs from the conserved cysteine through the conserved F or W. The D gene is left open where the match is weak.

v_gene: TRBV18; j_gene: TRBJ2-5; d_gene: -; CDR3nt: TGTGCCAGCTCACCACTCGCGGAGACCCAGTACTTC; CDR3aa: CASSPLAETQYF
v_gene: TRBV5-5; j_gene: TRBJ1-4; d_gene: -; CDR3nt: TGTGCCAGCAGCGGATGGACAGATGAAAAACTGTTTTTT; CDR3aa: CASSGWTDEKLFF
v_gene: TRBV11-2; j_gene: TRBJ1-2; d_gene: TRBD1; CDR3nt: TGTGCCAGCAGCTTAGATCGGTCAGGGGGCTATGGCTACACCTTC; CDR3aa: CASSLDRSGGYGYTF
v_gene: TRBV7-2; j_gene: TRBJ2-7; d_gene: -; CDR3nt: TGTGCCAGCAGGAGCCTCTCCTACGAGCAGTACTTC; CDR3aa: CASRSLSYEQYF
v_gene: TRBV2; j_gene: TRBJ2-7; d_gene: TRBD1; CDR3nt: TGTGCCAGCAAACCGGGACAGACCTACGAGCAGTACTTC; CDR3aa: CASKPGQTYEQYF
v_gene: TRBV4-1; j_gene: TRBJ1-1; d_gene: -; CDR3nt: TGCGCCAGCAGCCAACCGACACGAGGGGGGAACACTGAAGCTTTCTTT; CDR3aa: CASSQPTRGGNTEAFF
v_gene: TRBV2; j_gene: TRBJ1-5; d_gene: -; CDR3nt: TGTGCCAGCAGGGGGAGGGTCAGCAATCAGCCCCAGCATTTT; CDR3aa: CASRGRVSNQPQHF
v_gene: TRBV2; j_gene: TRBJ1-2; d_gene: TRBD1; CDR3nt: TGTGCCAGCAGGCAAGGACAGGGGTCACACTATGGCTACACCTTC; CDR3aa: CASRQGQGSHYGYTF
v_gene: TRBV27; j_gene: TRBJ2-5; d_gene: TRBD1; CDR3nt: TGTGCCAGCAGTTACGGACAGGGGTTAGAGACCCAGTACTTC; CDR3aa: CASSYGQGLETQYF
v_gene: TRBV5-5; j_gene: TRBJ2-1; d_gene: -; CDR3nt: TGTGCCAGCAGGGAGGGACAGTACAATGAGCAGTTCTTC; CDR3aa: CASREGQYNEQFF
v_gene: TRBV9; j_gene: TRBJ2-2; d_gene: -; CDR3nt: TGTGCCAGCAGCCCGAATGTTGGAGTGGGGGAGCTGTTTTTT; CDR3aa: CASSPNVGVGELFF